This entry describes one TCR beta chain. Time point specified: patch test 2, 6 weeks after DPC sensitization. Specified treatment: therapeutic diphenylcyclopropenone sensitization with weekly scalp DPC. This sample was included in a study of human T cells and chemical hapten exposure. One entry per CDR3 protein, called by TCRdb with MiXCR from the RACE reads. This repertoire shows approximately 80,000 distinct CDR3 sequences, 8% to 13% found once; its top ten account for around 5%. This specimen consisted of whole blood, obtained in connection with sensitization to the hapten diphenylcyclopropenone (DPC). This sequence originates from a woman aged 50 to 60 with alopecia areata. Some clones in this sample may be carry-over from other donors' samples.

For the CDR3, the DNA is TGTGCCAGCAGCTTAGCAGGGGGCACTAATGAAAAACTGTTTTTT. Translated, it gives CASSLAGGTNEKLFF. The chain carries TRBV7-2 and TRBJ1-4; 7 nucleotides agree with TRBD1. Germline V gene data show CDR1 as SGHTA and CDR2 as FQGNSA. The CDR3 is made up of 15 amino acids. With 0 bases clipped from V and 2 bases from J, the junction kept 0 bases outside the gene matches.